The entry below describes one T cell receptor (beta chain). The entry originates in a study of Graves' ophthalmopathy and Graves' hyperthyroidism. Only newly diagnosed hyperthyroidism patients aged 18 to 65, with under 2 months' duration, were enrolled. Clinicians diagnosed using symptoms, serum thyroxine, TRAb, thyroid ultrasound and orbital computed tomography. Amplified material comprised TCR beta CDR3 regions derived from RNA transcripts. First-round RT-PCR employed HTBI primers, with a second-round multiplex PCR after it. Each CDR3 protein is one row after TCRdb ran MiXCR on the multiplex PCR reads. This table holds 300,000 to 400,000 distinct CDR3 sequences, about 18% found once. The germline V gene encodes CDR1 KGHSH and CDR2 LQKENI. This CDR3 comprises 15 residues. V lost 3 bases to trimming and J lost 3 bases; unmatched junction nucleotides: 5.

This clonotype was sampled from an adult woman with stable Graves' hyperthyroidism. The rearrangement uses TRBV18 and TRBJ1-5, with 7 positions matching TRBD1. The sequencing input was peripheral blood. The CDR3 coding sequence is TGTGCCAGCTCACCGTTTACAGGGGACAATCAGCCCCAGCATTTT. Protein sequence: CASSPFTGDNQPQHF.